Listed below are T cell receptor beta chains from one sample, sequenced in a study of T-cell memory formation after mild COVID-19. TCRdb called the 5' RACE reads again in MiXCR, with one record for every CDR3 protein. The sample records roughly 600,000 distinct CDR3 sequences, roughly 17% being singletons. Material: PBMCs or a T cell subset sorted from them (not recorded which). The receptors originated from an adult woman who had mild COVID-19 (a few samples of this study predate the infection). Cell type and time point are not known. Both conserved end residues are part of each CDR3. The order of the fields is J gene, D gene, V gene, CDR3 protein. A D gene is named only where the DNA matches it firmly.

j_call: TRBJ2-7; d_call: TRBD2; v_call: TRBV20-1; cdr3_aa: CSARDLAGGGQGAGGYEQYF
j_call: TRBJ2-1; d_call: TRBD2; v_call: TRBV7-9; cdr3_aa: CASSSRRGGPQNNEQFF
j_call: TRBJ1-5; d_call: TRBD1; v_call: TRBV19; cdr3_aa: CASSIVGDRARQPQHF
j_call: TRBJ1-1; d_call: .; v_call: TRBV20-1; cdr3_aa: CSARTGWMNTEAFF
j_call: TRBJ2-7; d_call: .; v_call: TRBV30; cdr3_aa: CAWSFIGQAPRTLLREQYF
j_call: TRBJ2-1; d_call: .; v_call: TRBV7-7; cdr3_aa: CASSSASRSGELYNEQFF
j_call: TRBJ1-5; d_call: .; v_call: TRBV12-3/TRBV12-4; cdr3_aa: CASGDGQPQHF
j_call: TRBJ1-6; d_call: .; v_call: TRBV15; cdr3_aa: CATSGSSYNSPLHF
j_call: TRBJ2-1; d_call: .; v_call: TRBV7-2; cdr3_aa: CASSSGTTPYNEQFF
j_call: TRBJ2-5; d_call: TRBD2; v_call: TRBV3-1; cdr3_aa: CASSSSYIAGGETQYF
j_call: TRBJ2-7; d_call: TRBD2; v_call: TRBV7-2; cdr3_aa: CASSLRFGSGRWEQYF
j_call: TRBJ2-1; d_call: .; v_call: TRBV11-2; cdr3_aa: CANSLARVGLRDEQFF
j_call: TRBJ2-5; d_call: .; v_call: TRBV7-6; cdr3_aa: CASSLEVLRGETQYF
j_call: TRBJ2-2; d_call: .; v_call: TRBV7-2; cdr3_aa: CASSFELNTGELFF
j_call: TRBJ2-1; d_call: TRBD2; v_call: TRBV5-5; cdr3_aa: CASSLDSGGAEEQFF
j_call: TRBJ2-5; d_call: TRBD1; v_call: TRBV12-3/TRBV12-4; cdr3_aa: CASSPLGTGVGETQYF
j_call: TRBJ2-3; d_call: TRBD1; v_call: TRBV6-6; cdr3_aa: CASSDNEGQRSYSTDTQYF
j_call: TRBJ1-1; d_call: .; v_call: TRBV7-9; cdr3_aa: CASSLGGGLFF
j_call: TRBJ2-1; d_call: TRBD1; v_call: TRBV3-1; cdr3_aa: CASSDRGPYNEQFF
j_call: TRBJ1-1; d_call: .; v_call: TRBV5-5; cdr3_aa: CASSLARYGGNTEAFF
j_call: TRBJ2-3; d_call: .; v_call: TRBV4-1; cdr3_aa: CASSLSGRLSTDTQYF
j_call: TRBJ2-7; d_call: .; v_call: TRBV7-9; cdr3_aa: CASSFLPGTYEQYF
j_call: TRBJ2-5; d_call: TRBD2; v_call: TRBV4-3; cdr3_aa: CASSQDRGGREETQYF
j_call: TRBJ2-6; d_call: .; v_call: TRBV4-2; cdr3_aa: CASSQETLRGFALGANVLTF
j_call: TRBJ2-3; d_call: .; v_call: TRBV18; cdr3_aa: CASATDTQYF
j_call: TRBJ2-7; d_call: TRBD1; v_call: TRBV12-3/TRBV12-4; cdr3_aa: CASSRTGVLNEQYF
j_call: TRBJ2-7; d_call: .; v_call: TRBV24-1; cdr3_aa: CATSDLTANEQYF
j_call: TRBJ2-7; d_call: TRBD2; v_call: TRBV12-3/TRBV12-4; cdr3_aa: CASSFGGSPYEQYF
j_call: TRBJ1-5; d_call: .; v_call: TRBV3-1; cdr3_aa: CASSQAWDSNQPQHF
j_call: TRBJ2-5; d_call: .; v_call: TRBV24-1; cdr3_aa: CATSDWGQGSQETQYF
j_call: TRBJ2-7; d_call: .; v_call: TRBV3-1; cdr3_aa: CASSRTNFEQYF
j_call: TRBJ2-3; d_call: .; v_call: TRBV2; cdr3_aa: CASSDGTNTDTQYF
j_call: TRBJ2-5; d_call: TRBD2; v_call: TRBV7-9; cdr3_aa: CASSEGGLASQETQYF
j_call: TRBJ2-1; d_call: .; v_call: TRBV24-1; cdr3_aa: CATSTGDMKDEQFF
j_call: TRBJ2-7; d_call: TRBD1; v_call: TRBV9; cdr3_aa: CASSVGADRTYEQYF
j_call: TRBJ1-1; d_call: TRBD1; v_call: TRBV7-9; cdr3_aa: CASSPGKGANTEAFF
j_call: TRBJ2-7; d_call: .; v_call: TRBV15; cdr3_aa: CATSRDRRTSYEQYF
j_call: TRBJ1-2; d_call: TRBD1; v_call: TRBV4-1; cdr3_aa: CASSPETGGYYGYTF
j_call: TRBJ1-1; d_call: .; v_call: TRBV5-1; cdr3_aa: CASRGHLNTEAFF
j_call: TRBJ2-2; d_call: .; v_call: TRBV6-4; cdr3_aa: CASSDQHGELFF
j_call: TRBJ2-4; d_call: .; v_call: TRBV30; cdr3_aa: CAWSLGNIQYF
j_call: TRBJ1-4; d_call: .; v_call: TRBV18; cdr3_aa: CASSPNREKLFF
j_call: TRBJ2-1; d_call: .; v_call: TRBV5-4; cdr3_aa: CASRIRGGNEQFF
j_call: TRBJ2-1; d_call: TRBD1; v_call: TRBV24-1; cdr3_aa: CATSPGQGFNEQFF
j_call: TRBJ2-7; d_call: .; v_call: TRBV21-1; cdr3_aa: CASSKKITRRGYEQYF
j_call: TRBJ1-1; d_call: .; v_call: TRBV12-3/TRBV12-4; cdr3_aa: CASSLGLQNTEAFF
j_call: TRBJ2-7; d_call: TRBD2; v_call: TRBV11-3; cdr3_aa: CASSGLAGERSYEQYF
j_call: TRBJ1-1; d_call: .; v_call: TRBV20-1; cdr3_aa: CSAEFPALGTEAFF